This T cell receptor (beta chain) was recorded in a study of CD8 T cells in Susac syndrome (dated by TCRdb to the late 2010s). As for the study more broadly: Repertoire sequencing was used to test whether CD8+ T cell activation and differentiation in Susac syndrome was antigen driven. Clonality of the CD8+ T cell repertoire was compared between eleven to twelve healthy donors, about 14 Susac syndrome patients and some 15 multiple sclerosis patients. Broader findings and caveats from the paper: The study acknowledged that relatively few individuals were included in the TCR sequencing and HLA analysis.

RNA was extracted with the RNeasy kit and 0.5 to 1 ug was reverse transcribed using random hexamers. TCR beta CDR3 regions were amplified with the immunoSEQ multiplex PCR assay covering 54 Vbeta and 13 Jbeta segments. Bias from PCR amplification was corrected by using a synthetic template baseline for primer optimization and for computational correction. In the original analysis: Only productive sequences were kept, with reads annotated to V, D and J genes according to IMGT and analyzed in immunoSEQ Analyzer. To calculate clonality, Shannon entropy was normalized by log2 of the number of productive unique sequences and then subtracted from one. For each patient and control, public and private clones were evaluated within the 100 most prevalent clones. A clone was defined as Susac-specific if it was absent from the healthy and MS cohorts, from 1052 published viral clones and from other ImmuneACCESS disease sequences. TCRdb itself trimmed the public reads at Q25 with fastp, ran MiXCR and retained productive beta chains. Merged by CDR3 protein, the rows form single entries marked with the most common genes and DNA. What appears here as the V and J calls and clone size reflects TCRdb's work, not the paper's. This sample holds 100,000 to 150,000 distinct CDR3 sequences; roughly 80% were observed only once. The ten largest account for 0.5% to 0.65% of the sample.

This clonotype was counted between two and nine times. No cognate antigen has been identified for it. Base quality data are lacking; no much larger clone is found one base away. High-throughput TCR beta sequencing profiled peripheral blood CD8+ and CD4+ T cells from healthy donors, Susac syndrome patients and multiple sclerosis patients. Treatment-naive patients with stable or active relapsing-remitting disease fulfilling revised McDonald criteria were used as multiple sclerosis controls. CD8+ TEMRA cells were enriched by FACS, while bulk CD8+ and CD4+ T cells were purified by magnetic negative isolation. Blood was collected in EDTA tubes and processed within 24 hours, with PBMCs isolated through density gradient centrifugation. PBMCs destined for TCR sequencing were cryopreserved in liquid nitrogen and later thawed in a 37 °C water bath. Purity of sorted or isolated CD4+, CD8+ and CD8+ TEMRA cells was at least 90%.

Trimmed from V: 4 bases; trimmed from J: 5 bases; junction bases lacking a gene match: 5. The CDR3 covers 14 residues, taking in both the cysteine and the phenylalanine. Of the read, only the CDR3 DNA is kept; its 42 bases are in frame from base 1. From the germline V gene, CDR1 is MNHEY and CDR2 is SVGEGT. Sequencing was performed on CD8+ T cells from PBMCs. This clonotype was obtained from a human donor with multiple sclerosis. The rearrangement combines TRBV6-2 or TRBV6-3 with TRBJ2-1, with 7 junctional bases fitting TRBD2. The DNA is TGTGCCAGCAGTTTAGGCGGGGGAGACAATGAGCAGTTCTTC. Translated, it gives CASSLGGGDNEQFF.